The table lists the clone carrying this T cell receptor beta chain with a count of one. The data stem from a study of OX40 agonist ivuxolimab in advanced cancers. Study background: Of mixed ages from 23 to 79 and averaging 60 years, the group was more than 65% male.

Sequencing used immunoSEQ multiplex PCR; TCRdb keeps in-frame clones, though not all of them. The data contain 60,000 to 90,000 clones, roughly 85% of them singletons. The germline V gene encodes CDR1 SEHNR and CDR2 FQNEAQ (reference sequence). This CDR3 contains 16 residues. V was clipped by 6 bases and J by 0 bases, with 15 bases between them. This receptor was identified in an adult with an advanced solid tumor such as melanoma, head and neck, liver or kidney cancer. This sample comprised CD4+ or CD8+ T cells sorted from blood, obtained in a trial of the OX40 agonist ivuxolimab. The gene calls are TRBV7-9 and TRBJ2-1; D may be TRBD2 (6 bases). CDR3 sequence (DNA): TGTGCCAGCAGTCGCAGGGTAGCGGACTCCTACAATGAGCAGTTCTTC. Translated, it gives CASSRRVADSYNEQFF.